This TCR beta chain was sequenced for a study of Ad26.COV2.S vaccination and SARS-CoV-2 variants. Points from the study as a whole: Vaccinees reportedly had broad spike-specific CD8+ and CD4+ T cell responses.

Documented treatment: about 20 received Ad26.COV2.S at low or high dose, single or two shots; several received placebo; per-sample allocation not given. Samples came from day 63 after the first vaccine or placebo injection. About this clone itself: What it binds is not known.

Germline V gives CDR1 SGHDT, CDR2 YYEEEE. The CDR3 is made up of 15 amino acids. V was cut by 0 bases and J by 1 base, with 7 bases left in between. Data came from immunoSEQ multiplex PCR; TCRdb stores just in-frame clones and leaves some out. Of around 270,000 clones in the sample, around nine tenths were seen once. The chain couples TRBV5-6 to TRBJ2-2, with unresolved D. The TCR was taken from a person aged 18-60 years who received the Ad26.COV2.S COVID-19 vaccine or a placebo. The material was peripheral blood, obtained in a trial of Ad26.COV2.S vaccine versus placebo. The CDR3 loop is CASSLGQENTGELFF. In nucleotides, the CDR3 is TGTGCCAGCAGCTTGGGTCAGGAGAACACCGGGGAGCTGTTTTTT.